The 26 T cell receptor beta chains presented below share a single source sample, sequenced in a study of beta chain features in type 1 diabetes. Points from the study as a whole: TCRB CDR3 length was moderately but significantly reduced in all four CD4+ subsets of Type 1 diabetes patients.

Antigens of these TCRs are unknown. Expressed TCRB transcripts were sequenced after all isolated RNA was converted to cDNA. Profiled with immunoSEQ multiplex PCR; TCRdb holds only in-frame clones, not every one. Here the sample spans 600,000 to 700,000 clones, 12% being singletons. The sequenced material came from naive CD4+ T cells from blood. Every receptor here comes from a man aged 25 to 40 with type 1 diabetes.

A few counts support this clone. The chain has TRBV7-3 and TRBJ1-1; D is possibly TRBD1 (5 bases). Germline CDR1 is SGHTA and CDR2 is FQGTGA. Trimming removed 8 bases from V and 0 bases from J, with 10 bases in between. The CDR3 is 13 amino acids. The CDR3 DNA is TGTGCCAGCCGCCAGACAGTGAACACTGAAGCTTTCTTT. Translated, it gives CASRQTVNTEAFF.

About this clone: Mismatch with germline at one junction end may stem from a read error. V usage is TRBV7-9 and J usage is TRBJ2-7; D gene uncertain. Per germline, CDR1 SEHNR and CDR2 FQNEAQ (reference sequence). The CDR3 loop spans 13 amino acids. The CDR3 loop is CASSQDLPYEQYF. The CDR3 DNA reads TGCGCCAGCAGCCAAGATTTACCCTACGAGCAGTACTTC.

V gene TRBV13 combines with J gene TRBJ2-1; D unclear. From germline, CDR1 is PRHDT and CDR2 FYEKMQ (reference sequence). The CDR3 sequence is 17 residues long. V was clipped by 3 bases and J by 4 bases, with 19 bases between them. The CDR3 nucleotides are TGTGCCAGCAGCTTCGGTGTTCTATCCCTTTCGTACAATGAGCAGTTCTTC. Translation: CASSFGVLSLSYNEQFF.

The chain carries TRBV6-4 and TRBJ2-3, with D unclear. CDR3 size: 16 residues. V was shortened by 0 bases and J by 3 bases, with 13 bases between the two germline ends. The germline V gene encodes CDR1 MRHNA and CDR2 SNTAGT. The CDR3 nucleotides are TGTGCCAGCAGTGACTCGGTCGCCACAGCAACAGATACGCAGTATTTT. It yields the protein CASSDSVATATDTQYF.

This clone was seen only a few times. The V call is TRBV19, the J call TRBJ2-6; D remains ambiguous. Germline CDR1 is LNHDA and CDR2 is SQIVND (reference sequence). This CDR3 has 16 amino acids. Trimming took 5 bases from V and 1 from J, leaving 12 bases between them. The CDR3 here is CASSPGLPSGANVLTF. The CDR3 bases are TGTGCCAGTAGTCCGGGTCTGCCGTCTGGGGCCAACGTCCTGACTTTC.

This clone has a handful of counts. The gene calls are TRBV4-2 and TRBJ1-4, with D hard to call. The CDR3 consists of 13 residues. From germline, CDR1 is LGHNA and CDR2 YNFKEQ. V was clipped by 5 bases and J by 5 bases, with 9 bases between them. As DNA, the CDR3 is TGTGCCAGCAGCTTGGGGTTAAATGAAAAACTGTTTTTT. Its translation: CASSLGLNEKLFF.

The CDR3: CASSLGTGEVYGYTF. The CDR3 coding sequence is TGTGCCAGCAGCTTAGGAACAGGGGAGGTCTATGGCTACACCTTC. V and J are TRBV11-3 and TRBJ1-2, with TRBD1 matching over 7 bases. This CDR3 is 15 amino acids long. Trimming took 1 base from V and 4 from J; bases not matched to a gene: 6. Germline CDR1 and CDR2: SGHNT and YENEEA.

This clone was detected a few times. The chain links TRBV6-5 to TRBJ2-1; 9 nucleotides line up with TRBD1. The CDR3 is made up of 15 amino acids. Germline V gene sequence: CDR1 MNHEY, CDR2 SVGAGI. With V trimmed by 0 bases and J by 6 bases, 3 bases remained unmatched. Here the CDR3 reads CASSYSGTGPNEQFF. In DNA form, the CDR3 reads TGTGCCAGCAGTTACTCGGGGACAGGGCCCAATGAGCAGTTCTTC.

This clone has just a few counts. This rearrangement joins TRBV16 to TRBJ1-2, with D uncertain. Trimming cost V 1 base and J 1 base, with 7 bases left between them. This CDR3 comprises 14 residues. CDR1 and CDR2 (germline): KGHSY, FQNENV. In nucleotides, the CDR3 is TGTGCCAGCAGCCAATTAATCGATAACTATGGCTACACCTTC. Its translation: CASSQLIDNYGYTF.

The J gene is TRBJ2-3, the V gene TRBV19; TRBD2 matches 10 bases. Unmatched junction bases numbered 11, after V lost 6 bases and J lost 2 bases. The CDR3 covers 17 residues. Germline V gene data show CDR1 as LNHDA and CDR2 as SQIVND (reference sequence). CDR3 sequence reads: CASSRGSGGSDTDTQYF. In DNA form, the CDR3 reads TGTGCCAGTAGCCGAGGTAGCGGGGGGTCCGACACAGATACGCAGTATTTT.

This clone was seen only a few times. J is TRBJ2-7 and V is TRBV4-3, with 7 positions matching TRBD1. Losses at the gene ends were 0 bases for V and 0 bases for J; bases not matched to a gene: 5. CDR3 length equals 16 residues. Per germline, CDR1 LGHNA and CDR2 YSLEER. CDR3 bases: TGCGCCAGCAGCCAAGACTACAGGGGCTACTCCTACGAGCAGTACTTC. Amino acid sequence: CASSQDYRGYSYEQYF.

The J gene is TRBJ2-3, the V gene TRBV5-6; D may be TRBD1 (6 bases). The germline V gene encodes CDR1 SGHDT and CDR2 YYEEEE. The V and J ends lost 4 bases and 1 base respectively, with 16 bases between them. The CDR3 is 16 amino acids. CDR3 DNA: TGTGCCAGCAGCCCCTTGTGGTCAGGGGGCACAGATACGCAGTATTTT. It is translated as CASSPLWSGGTDTQYF.

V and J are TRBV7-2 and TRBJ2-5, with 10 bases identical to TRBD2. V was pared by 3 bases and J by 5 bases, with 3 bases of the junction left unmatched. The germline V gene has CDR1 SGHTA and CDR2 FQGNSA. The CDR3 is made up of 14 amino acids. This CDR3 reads CASSLTSGPETQYF. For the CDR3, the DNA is TGTGCCAGCAGCTTGACTAGCGGGCCGGAGACCCAGTACTTC.

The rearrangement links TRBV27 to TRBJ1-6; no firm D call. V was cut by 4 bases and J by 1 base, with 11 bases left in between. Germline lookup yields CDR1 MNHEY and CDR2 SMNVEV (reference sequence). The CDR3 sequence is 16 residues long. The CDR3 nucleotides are TGTGCCAGCAGTTCCCCTGTCGGGTCCTATAATTCACCCCTCCACTTT. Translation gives CASSSPVGSYNSPLHF.

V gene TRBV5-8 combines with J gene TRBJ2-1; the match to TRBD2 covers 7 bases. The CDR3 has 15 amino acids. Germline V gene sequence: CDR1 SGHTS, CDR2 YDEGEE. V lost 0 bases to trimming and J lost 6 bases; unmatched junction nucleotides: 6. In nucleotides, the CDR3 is TGTGCCAGCAGCTTGGCGAGACTAGCAACCAATGAGCAGTTCTTC. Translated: CASSLARLATNEQFF.

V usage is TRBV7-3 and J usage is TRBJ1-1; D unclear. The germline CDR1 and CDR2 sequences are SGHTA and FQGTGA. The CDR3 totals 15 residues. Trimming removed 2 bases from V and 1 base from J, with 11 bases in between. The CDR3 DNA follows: TGTGCCAGCAGCTTAGACCCCCGGGGGAACACTGAAGCTTTCTTT. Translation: CASSLDPRGNTEAFF. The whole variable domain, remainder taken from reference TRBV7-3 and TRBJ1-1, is GAGVSQTPSNKVTEKGKYVELRCDPISGHTALYWYRQSLGQGPEFLIYFQGTGAADDSGLPNDRFFAVRPEGSVSTLKIQRTERGDSAVYLCASSLDPRGNTEAFFGQGTRLTVV.

The CDR3 loop reads CASSALGSGYQETQYF. The CDR3 DNA is TGTGCCAGCAGCGCCTTAGGCAGCGGGTACCAAGAGACCCAGTACTTC. This rearrangement joins TRBV9 to TRBJ2-5; perhaps TRBD2 as D (6 bases). Trimming pared 3 bases from V and 0 bases from J, leaving 15 bases between. The CDR3 is 16 residues long. Germline assignment: CDR1 SGDLS and CDR2 YYNGEE.

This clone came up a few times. The CDR3 DNA follows: TGCAGTGCCAAGACAAACTATGGCTACACCTTC. Translating it yields CSAKTNYGYTF. The V gene is TRBV20-1, the J gene TRBJ1-2, with D unresolved. Germline assignment: CDR1 DFQATT and CDR2 SNEGSKA (reference sequence). V was shortened by 6 bases and J by 2 bases, with 7 bases between the two germline ends. This CDR3 comprises 11 residues.

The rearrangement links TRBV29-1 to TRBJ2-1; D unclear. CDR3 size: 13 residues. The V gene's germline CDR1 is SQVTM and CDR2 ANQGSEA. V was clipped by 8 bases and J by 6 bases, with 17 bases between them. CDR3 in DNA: TGCAGCATCTCTACAAGATTATCCAATGAGCAGTTCTTC. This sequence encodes CSISTRLSNEQFF.

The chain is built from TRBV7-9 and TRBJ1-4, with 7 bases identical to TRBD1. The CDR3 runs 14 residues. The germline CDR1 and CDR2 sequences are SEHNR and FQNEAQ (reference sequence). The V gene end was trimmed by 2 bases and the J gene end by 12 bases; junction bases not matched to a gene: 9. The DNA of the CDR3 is TGTGCCAGCAGCTTACGACAGGGTTTAGGGGAACTGTTTTTT. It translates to CASSLRQGLGELFF.

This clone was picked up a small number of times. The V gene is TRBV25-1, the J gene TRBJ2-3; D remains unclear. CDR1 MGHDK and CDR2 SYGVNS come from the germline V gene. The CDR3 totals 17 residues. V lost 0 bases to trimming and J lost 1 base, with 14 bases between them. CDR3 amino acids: CASSEYQLGLGTDTQYF. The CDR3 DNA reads TGTGCCAGCAGTGAATATCAGTTAGGCCTAGGCACAGATACGCAGTATTTT.

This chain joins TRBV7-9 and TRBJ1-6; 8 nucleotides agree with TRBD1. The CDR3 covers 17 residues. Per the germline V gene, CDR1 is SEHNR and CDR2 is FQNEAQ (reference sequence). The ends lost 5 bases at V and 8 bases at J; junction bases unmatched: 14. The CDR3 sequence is CASSPKTDRGRDSPLHF. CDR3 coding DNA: TGTGCCAGCAGCCCGAAAACTGACAGGGGACGGGATTCACCCCTCCACTTT.

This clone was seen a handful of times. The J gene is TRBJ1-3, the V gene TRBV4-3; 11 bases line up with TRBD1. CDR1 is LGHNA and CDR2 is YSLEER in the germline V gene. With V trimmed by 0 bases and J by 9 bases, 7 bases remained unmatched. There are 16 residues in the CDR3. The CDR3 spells CASSQDTGTGGSTIYF. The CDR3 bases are TGCGCCAGCAGCCAAGATACCGGGACAGGGGGTAGCACCATATATTTT.

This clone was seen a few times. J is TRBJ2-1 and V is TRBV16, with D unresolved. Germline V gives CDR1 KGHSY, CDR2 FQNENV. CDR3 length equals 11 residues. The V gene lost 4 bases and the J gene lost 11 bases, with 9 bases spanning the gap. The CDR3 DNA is TGTGCCAGCAGCCTTAGAGCTCAGCAGTTCTTC. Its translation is CASSLRAQQFF.

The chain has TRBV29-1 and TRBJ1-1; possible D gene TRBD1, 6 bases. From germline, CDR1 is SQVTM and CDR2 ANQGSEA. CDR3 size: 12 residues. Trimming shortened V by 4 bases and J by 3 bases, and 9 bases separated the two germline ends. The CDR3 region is CSVAGDDTEAFF. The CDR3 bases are TGCAGCGTTGCAGGGGACGACACTGAAGCTTTCTTT.

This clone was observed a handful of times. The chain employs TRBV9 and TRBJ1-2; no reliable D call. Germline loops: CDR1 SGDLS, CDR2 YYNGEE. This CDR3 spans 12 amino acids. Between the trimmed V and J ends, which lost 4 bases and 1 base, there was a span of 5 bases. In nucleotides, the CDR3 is TGTGCCAGCAGCACCGATAACTATGGCTACACCTTC. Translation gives CASSTDNYGYTF.